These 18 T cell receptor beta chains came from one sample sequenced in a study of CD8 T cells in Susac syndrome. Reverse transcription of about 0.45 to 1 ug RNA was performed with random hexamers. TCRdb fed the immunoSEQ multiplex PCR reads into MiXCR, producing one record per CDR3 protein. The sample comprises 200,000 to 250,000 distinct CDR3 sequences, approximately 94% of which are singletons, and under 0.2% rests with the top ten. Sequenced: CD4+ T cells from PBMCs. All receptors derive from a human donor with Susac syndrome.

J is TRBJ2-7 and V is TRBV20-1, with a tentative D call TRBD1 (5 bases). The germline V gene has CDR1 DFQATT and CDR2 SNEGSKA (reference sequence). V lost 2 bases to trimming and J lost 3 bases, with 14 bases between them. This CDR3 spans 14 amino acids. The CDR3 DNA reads TGCAGTGCTAGAAGTCAGGGCGGAAACTACGAGCAGTACTTC. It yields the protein CSARSQGGNYEQYF.

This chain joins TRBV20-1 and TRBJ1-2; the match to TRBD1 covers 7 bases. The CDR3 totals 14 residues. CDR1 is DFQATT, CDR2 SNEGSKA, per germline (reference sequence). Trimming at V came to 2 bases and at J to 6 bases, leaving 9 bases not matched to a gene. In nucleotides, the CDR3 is TGCAGTGCTAGACCGGCAGGGGGGAAGGATGGCTACACCTTC. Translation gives CSARPAGGKDGYTF.

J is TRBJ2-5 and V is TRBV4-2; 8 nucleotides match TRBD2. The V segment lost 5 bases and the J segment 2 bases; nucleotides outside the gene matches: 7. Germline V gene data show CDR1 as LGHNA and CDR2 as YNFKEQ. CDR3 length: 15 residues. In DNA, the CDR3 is TGTGCCAGCAGCGAAGTCGGGGGGGCTCAAGAGACCCAGTACTTC. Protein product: CASSEVGGAQETQYF.

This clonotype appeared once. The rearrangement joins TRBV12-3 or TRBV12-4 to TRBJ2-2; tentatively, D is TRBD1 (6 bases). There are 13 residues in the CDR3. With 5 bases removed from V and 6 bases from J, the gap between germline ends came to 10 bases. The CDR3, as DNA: TGTGCCAGCAGTCCGAACAGGGCCGGGGAGCTGTTTTTT. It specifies CASSPNRAGELFF.

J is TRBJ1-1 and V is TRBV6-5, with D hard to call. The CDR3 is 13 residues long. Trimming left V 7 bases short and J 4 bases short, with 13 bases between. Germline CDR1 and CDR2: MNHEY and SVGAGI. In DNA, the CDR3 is TGTGCCAGCACCCGGGGTCAGAGCACTGAAGCTTTCTTT. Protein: CASTRGQSTEAFF.

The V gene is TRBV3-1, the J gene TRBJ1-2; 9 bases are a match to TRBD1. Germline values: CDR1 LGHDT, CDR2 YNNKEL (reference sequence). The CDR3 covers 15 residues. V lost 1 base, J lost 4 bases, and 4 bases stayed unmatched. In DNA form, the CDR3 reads TGTGCCAGCAGCCAAGTCCCGGACAGGGGCTATGGCTACACCTTC. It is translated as CASSQVPDRGYGYTF.

CDR3 loop: CAWKVRDTQYF. Written as DNA, the CDR3 is TGTGCCTGGAAGGTACGAGATACGCAGTATTTT. This chain joins TRBV30 and TRBJ2-3, with D uncertain. CDR1 and CDR2 (germline): GTSNPN, SVGIG (reference sequence). V was clipped by 4 bases and J by 5 bases, with 7 bases between them. There are 11 residues in the CDR3.

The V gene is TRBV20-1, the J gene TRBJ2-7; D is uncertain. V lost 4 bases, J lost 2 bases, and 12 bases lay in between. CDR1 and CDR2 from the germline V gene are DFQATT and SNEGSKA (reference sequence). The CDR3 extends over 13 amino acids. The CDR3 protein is CSATEDVAYEQYF. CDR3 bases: TGCAGTGCTACTGAAGATGTGGCCTACGAGCAGTACTTC.

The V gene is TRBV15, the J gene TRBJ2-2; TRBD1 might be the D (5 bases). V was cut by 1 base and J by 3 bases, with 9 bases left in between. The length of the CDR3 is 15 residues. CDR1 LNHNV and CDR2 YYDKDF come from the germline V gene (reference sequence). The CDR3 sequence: CATSRVRADTGELFF. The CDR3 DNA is TGTGCCACCAGCAGAGTCAGGGCCGACACCGGGGAGCTGTTTTTT. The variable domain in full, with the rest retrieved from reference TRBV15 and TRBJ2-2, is DAMVIQNPRYQVTQFGKPVTLSCSQTLNHNVMYWYQQKSSQAPKLLFHYYDKDFNNEADTPDNFQSRRPNTSFCFLDIRSPGLGDTAMYLCATSRVRADTGELFFGEGSRLTVL.

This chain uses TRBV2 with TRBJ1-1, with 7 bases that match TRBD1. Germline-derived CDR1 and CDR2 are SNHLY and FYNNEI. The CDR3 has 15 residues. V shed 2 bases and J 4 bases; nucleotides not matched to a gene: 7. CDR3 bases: TGTGCCAGCAGTGAAACGAGGCCAGGGGGCACTGAAGCTTTCTTT. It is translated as CASSETRPGGTEAFF.

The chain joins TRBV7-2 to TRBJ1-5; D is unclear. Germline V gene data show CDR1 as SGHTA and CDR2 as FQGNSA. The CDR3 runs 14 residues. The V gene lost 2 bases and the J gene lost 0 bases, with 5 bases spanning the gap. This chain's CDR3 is CASSLSYSNQPQHF. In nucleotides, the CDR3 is TGTGCCAGCAGCTTAAGCTATAGCAATCAGCCCCAGCATTTT.

CDR3 in DNA: TGTGCCATCTTGGGGGCAGGGTCGGAGGGCTACACCTTC. Amino acid sequence: CAILGAGSEGYTF. The chain couples TRBV10-3 to TRBJ1-2; D may be TRBD1 (6 bases). Germline V gene data show CDR1 as ENHRY and CDR2 as SYGVKD. The CDR3 is 13 amino acids. Between the trimmed V and J ends, which lost 8 bases and 8 bases, there was a span of 18 bases.

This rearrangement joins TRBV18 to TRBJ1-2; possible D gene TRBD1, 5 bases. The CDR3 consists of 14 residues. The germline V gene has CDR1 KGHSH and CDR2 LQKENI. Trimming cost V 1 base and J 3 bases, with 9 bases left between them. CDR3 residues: CASSPRGADYGYTF. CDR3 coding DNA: TGTGCCAGCTCACCACGAGGGGCAGACTATGGCTACACCTTC. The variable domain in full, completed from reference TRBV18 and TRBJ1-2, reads NAGVMQNPRHLVRRRGQEARLRCSPMKGHSHVYWYRQLPEEGLKFMVYLQKENIIDESGMPKERFSAEFPKEGPSILRIQQVVRGDSAAYFCASSPRGADYGYTFGSGTRLTVV.

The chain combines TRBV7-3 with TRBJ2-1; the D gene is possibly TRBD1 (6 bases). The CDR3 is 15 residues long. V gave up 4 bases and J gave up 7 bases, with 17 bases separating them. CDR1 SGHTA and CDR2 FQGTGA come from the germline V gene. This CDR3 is CASSSRQESRNEQFF. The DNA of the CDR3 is TGTGCCAGCAGCTCTCGACAGGAAAGCCGGAATGAGCAGTTCTTC.

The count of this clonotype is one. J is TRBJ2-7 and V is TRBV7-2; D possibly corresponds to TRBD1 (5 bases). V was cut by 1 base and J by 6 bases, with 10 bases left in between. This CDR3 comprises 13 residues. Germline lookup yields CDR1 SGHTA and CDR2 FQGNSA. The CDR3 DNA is TGTGCCAGCAGCTTAGGGTACAGGCTCGAGCAGTACTTC. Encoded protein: CASSLGYRLEQYF.

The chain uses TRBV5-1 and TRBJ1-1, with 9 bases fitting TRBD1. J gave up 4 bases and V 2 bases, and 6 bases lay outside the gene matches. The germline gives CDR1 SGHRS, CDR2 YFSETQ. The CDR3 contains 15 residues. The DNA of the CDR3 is TGCGCCAGCAGCTTAGGGACAGGGTTGCGCACTGAAGCTTTCTTT. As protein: CASSLGTGLRTEAFF.

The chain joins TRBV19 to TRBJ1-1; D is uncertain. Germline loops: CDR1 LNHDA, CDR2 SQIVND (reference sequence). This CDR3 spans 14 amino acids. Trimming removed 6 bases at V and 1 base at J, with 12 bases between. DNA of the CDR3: TGTGCCAGTAGGACAACGACTGGGAACACTGAAGCTTTCTTT. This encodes CASRTTTGNTEAFF.

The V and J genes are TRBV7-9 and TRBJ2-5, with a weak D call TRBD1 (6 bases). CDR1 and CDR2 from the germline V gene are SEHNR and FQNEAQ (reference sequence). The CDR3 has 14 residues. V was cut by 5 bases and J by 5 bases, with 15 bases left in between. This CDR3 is CASSRDNLRETQYF. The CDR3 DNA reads TGTGCCAGCAGCAGGGACAACCTGCGTGAGACCCAGTACTTC.